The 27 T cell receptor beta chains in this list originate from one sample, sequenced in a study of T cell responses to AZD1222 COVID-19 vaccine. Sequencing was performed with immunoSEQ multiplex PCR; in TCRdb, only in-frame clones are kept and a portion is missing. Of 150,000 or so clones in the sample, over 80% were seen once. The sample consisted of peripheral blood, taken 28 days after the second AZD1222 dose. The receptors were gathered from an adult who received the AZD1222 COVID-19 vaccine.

The CDR3 DNA reads as TGTGCCAGCAGCTCCCAAGGCCCCGGGGAGCTGTTTTTT. Its translation is CASSSQGPGELFF. V is TRBV27 and J is TRBJ2-2; D gene ambiguous. This CDR3 spans 13 amino acids. Germline V gene data show CDR1 as MNHEY and CDR2 as SMNVEV (reference sequence). Trimming pared 6 bases from V and 6 bases from J, leaving 11 bases between.

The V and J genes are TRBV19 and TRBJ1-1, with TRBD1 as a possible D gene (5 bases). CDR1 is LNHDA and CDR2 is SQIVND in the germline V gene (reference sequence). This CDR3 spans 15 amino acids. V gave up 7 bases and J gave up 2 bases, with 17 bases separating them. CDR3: CASTSWGVSNTEAFF. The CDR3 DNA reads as TGTGCCAGTACCTCCTGGGGGGTGAGTAACACTGAAGCTTTCTTT.

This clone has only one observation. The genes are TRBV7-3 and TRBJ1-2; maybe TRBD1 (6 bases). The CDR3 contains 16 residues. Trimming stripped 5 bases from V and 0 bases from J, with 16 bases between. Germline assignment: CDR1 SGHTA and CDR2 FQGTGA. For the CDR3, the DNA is TGTGCCAGCAGCCGCGGACAGAGCGTAGCTAACTATGGCTACACCTTC. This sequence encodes CASSRGQSVANYGYTF.

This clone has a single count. CDR3 bases: TGTGCCAGCAGCGTAGGAGCGGGAGGGAACACCGGGGAGCTGTTTTTT. Protein: CASSVGAGGNTGELFF. The chain employs TRBV9 and TRBJ2-2, with TRBD2 matching 9 bases. V lost 0 bases, J lost 1 base, and 1 base stayed unmatched. Germline lookup yields CDR1 SGDLS and CDR2 YYNGEE. The CDR3 consists of 16 residues.

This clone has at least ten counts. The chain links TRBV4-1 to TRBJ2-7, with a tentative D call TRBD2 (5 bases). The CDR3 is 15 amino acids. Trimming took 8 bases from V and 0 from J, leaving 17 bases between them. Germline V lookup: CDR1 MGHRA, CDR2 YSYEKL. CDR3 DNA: TGCGCCAGCCCGCGTCGAGGACTGAGCTCCTACGAGCAGTACTTC. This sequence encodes CASPRRGLSSYEQYF.

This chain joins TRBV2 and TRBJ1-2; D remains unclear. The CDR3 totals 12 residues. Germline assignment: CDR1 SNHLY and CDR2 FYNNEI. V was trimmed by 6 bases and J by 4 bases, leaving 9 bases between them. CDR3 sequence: CASSESFYGYTF. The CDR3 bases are TGTGCCAGCAGCGAATCCTTCTATGGCTACACCTTC.

CDR3 in DNA: TGTGCCTGCCTAGACCTGGGGCAGGGAATTAACACCGGGGAGCTGTTTTTT. Protein product: CACLDLGQGINTGELFF. This rearrangement joins TRBV19 to TRBJ2-2, with a possible D match to TRBD1 (5 bases). Trimming pared 11 bases from V and 2 bases from J, leaving 24 bases between. The CDR3 sequence is 17 residues long. From germline, CDR1 is LNHDA and CDR2 SQIVND (reference sequence).

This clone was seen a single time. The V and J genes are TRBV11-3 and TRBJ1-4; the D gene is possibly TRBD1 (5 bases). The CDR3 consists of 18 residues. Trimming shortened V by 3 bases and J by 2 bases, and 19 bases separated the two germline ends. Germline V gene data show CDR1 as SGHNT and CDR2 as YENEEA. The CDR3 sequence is CASSFVVQAKGTNEKLFF. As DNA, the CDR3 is TGTGCCAGCAGCTTTGTGGTACAGGCTAAAGGGACTAATGAAAAACTGTTTTTT.

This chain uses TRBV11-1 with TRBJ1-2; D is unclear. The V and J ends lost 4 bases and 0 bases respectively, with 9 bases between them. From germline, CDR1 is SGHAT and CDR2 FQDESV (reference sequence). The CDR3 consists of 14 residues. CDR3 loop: CASSSDSANYGYTF. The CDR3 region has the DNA TGTGCCAGCAGCTCGGACTCCGCTAACTATGGCTACACCTTC.

The CDR3 DNA follows: TGTGCCAGCAGCCCTAAGAGTAGAGATACGCAGTATTTT. The encoded protein is CASSPKSRDTQYF. The chain couples TRBV3-1 (or the pseudogene TRBV3-2) to TRBJ2-3; D is uncertain. The CDR3 is 13 residues long. Germline loops: CDR1 LGHDT, CDR2 YNNKEL (reference sequence). The germline V and J ends were trimmed by 4 bases and 5 bases, with 10 bases remaining between them.

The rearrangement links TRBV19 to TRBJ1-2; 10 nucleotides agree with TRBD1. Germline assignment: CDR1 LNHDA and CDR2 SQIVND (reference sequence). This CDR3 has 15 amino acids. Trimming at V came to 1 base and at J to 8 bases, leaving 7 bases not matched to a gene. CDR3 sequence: CASSIAWGDRGGYTF. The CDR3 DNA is TGTGCCAGTAGTATAGCCTGGGGGGACAGGGGAGGCTACACCTTC.

CDR3 sequence reads: CASSSPGDRSTDTQYF. CDR3 DNA: TGTGCCAGCAGCTCCCCCGGGGATCGTAGCACAGATACGCAGTATTTT. V and J are TRBV7-3 and TRBJ2-3, with D perhaps matching TRBD2 (5 bases). This CDR3 has 16 residues. Germline CDR1 SGHTA, CDR2 FQGTGA. V lost 4 bases and J lost 0, with 14 bases in between.

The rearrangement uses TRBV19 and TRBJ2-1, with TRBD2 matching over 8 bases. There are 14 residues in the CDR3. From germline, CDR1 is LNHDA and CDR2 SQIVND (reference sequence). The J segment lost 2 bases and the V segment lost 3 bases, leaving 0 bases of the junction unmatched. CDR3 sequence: CASSMGLAYNEQFF. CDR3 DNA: TGTGCCAGTAGTATGGGACTAGCCTACAATGAGCAGTTCTTC.

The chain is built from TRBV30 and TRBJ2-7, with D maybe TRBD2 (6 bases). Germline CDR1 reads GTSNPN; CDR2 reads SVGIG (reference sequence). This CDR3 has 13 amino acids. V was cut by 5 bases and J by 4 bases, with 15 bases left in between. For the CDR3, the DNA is TGTGCCTGGTCCCGGGGGTTGGCGTACGAGCAGTACTTC. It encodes CAWSRGLAYEQYF.

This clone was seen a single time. The chain's CDR3 is CASSYSGYRRNSPLHF. The CDR3 DNA is TGTGCCAGCAGTTACAGCGGATATCGGCGTAATTCACCCCTCCACTTT. The chain links TRBV6-5 to TRBJ1-6; D not resolved. This CDR3 has 16 amino acids. Germline CDR1 MNHEY, CDR2 SVGAGI. Trimming took 2 bases from V and 6 from J, leaving 14 bases between them.

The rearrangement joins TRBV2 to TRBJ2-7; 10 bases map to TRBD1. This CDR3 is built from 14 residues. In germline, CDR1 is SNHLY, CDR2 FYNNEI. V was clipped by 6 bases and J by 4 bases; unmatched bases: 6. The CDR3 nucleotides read TGTGCCAGCAGGGAGCCGGGACAGGGGTACGAGCAGTACTTC. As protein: CASREPGQGYEQYF.

The CDR3 loop is CASSAAGGGYEQYF. CDR3 bases: TGTGCCAGCAGCGCCGCCGGGGGAGGATACGAGCAGTACTTC. The J gene is TRBJ2-7, the V gene TRBV9; tentatively, D is TRBD2 (6 bases). V dropped 3 bases and J dropped 4 bases, with 14 bases sitting between them. The CDR3 is 14 amino acids. CDR1 and CDR2 from the germline V gene are SGDLS and YYNGEE.

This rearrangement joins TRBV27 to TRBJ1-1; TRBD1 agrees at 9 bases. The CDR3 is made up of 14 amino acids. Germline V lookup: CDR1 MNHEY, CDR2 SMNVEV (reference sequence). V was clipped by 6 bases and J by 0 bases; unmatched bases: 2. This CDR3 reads CASRDRGMNTEAFF. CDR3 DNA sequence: TGTGCCAGCAGGGACAGGGGAATGAACACTGAAGCTTTCTTT.

CDR3 sequence reads: CASSPIFENTEAFF. CDR3 DNA sequence: TGTGCCAGCAGCCCTATTTTCGAGAACACTGAAGCTTTCTTT. The chain has TRBV11-2 and TRBJ1-1; no clear D. Trimming removed 5 bases at V and 1 base at J, with 11 bases between. Germline values: CDR1 SGHAT, CDR2 FQNNGV. CDR3 size: 14 residues.

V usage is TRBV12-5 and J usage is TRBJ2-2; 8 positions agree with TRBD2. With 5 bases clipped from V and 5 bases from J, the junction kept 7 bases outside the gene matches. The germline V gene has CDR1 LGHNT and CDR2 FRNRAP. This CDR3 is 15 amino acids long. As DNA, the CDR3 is TGTGCTAGTGGTCCCCCGGGACTAGAGACCGGGGAGCTGTTTTTT. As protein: CASGPPGLETGELFF.

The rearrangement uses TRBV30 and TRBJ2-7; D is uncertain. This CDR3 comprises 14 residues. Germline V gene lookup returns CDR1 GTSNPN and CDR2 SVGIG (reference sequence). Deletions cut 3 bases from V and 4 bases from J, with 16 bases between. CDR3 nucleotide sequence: TGTGCCTGGAGCCCCCCCGGGTCGAGATACGAGCAGTACTTC. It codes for CAWSPPGSRYEQYF. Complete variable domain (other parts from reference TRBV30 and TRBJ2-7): SQTIHQWPATLVQPVGSPLSLECTVEGTSNPNLYWYRQAAGRGLQLLFYSVGIGQISSEVPQNLSASRPQDRQFILSSKKLLLSDSGFYLCAWSPPGSRYEQYFGPGTRLTVT.

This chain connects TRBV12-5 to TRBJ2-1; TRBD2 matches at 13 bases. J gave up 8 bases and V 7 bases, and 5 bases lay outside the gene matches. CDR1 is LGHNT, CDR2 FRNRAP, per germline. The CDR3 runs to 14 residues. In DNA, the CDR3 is TGTGCTAGTGAGGGACTAGCGGGGTTCGATGAGCAGTTCTTC. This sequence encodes CASEGLAGFDEQFF.

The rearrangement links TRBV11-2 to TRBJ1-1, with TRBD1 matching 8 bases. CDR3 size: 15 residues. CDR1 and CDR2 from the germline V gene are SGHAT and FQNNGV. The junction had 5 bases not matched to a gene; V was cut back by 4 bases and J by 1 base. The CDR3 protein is CASSSIRGRNTEAFF. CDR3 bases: TGTGCCAGCAGCTCTATCAGGGGGCGGAACACTGAAGCTTTCTTT.

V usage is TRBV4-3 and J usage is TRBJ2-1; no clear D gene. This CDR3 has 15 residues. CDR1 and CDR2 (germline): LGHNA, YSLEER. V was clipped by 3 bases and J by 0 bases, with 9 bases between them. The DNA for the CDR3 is TGCGCCAGCAGCCAGACCCTAAGCTCCTACAATGAGCAGTTCTTC. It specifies CASSQTLSSYNEQFF.

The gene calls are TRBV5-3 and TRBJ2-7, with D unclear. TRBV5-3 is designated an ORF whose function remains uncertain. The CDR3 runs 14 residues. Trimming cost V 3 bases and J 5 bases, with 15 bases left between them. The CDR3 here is CARSSHTSLHEQYF. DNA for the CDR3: TGTGCCAGAAGCTCTCATACCTCATTACACGAGCAGTACTTC.

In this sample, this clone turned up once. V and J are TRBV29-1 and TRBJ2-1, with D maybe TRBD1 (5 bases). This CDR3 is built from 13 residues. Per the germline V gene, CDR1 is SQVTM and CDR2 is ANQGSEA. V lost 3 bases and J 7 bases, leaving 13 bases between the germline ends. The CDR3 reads CSVEDKAPNEQFF. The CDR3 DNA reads TGCAGCGTTGAGGACAAAGCTCCAAATGAGCAGTTCTTC.

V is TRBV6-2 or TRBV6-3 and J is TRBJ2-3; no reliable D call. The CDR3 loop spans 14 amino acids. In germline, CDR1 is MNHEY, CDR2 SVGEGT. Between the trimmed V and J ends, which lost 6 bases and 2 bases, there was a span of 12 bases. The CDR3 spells CASSPPHDTDTQYF. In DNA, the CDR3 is TGTGCCAGCAGCCCCCCCCACGACACAGATACGCAGTATTTT.